This TCR beta chain was obtained from a study of T cell repertoires in cytomegalovirus infection. On the study more broadly: A matching HLA type, together with CMV infection, was signaled by public TCR beta signatures. Study results and caveats: CMV carriers having the relevant HLA were flagged by cumulative public TCR beta family frequency.

Turning to this clonotype: As yet, its antigen is unknown. A much larger clone lies a single base off, so this may be a read error.

TCRdb fed the reads into MiXCR, producing one record per CDR3 protein. The table records some 680,000 distinct CDR3 sequences, approximately 40% of them present only once. Source material: PBMCs. The clonotype originates from a human donor in good health (CMV status not recorded). Some clones in this sample may be carry-over from other donors' samples.

For the CDR3, the DNA is TGCAGTTCTAGAGAGGAGCCCTATGGCTACACCTTC. Protein product: CSSREEPYGYTF. The V call is TRBV20-1, the J call TRBJ1-2; no clear D gene. The CDR3 is 12 amino acids. CDR1 is DFQATT, CDR2 SNEGSKA, per germline (reference sequence).